What follows is one TCR beta chain and its context. What it recognizes is unknown. This entry belongs to a study of cytomegalovirus exposure and HLA in healthy donors. Germline V gene data show CDR1 as SGHDT and CDR2 as YYEEEE. V was cut by 3 bases and J by 1 base, with 9 bases left in between. The length of the CDR3 is 14 residues. Findings of the study overall: One cluster of highly shared sequence variants probably arose as a sequencing artifact. Earlier analysis looked at TCR beta V segments, and most were productive about 90% or about 30% of the time. Later analysis identified 16,000 or so TCR beta sequences associated with HLA alleles, using a false discovery rate threshold of 0.05.

60 Vbeta and 13 Jbeta primers were used in PCR. TCRdb keeps only in-frame clones here, not all; method: immunoSEQ multiplex PCR. Counted here are 85,000 to 95,000 clones, 60% to 70% occurring once; the ten biggest clones make up roughly 6%. Sequencing was done on a sample of PBMCs. The receptor was isolated from a woman aged 30 to 39 in good health and CMV-seronegative. The chain employs TRBV5-6 and TRBJ2-3, with D maybe TRBD1 (6 bases). CDR3 in DNA: TGTGCCAGCAGCTCAGGGGATCGCACAGATACGCAGTATTTT. Protein product: CASSSGDRTDTQYF.